Listed below are T cell receptor beta chains from one sample, sequenced in a study of Tregs in tolerant kidney transplant recipients. Data came from immunoSEQ multiplex PCR; TCRdb stores just in-frame clones and leaves some out. Of approximately 60,000 clones in the sample, approximately 87% were seen once. The material was CD4+ T cells from blood (PBMCs), obtained 6 months after the transplant. Receptors originate from a human patient who received a combined kidney and bone marrow transplant. The T cells may come from the graft donor. CDR3s leave out the opening cysteine and the closing phenylalanine or tryptophan.

v_call	cdr3_length	j_call	cdr3_aa
TRBV2	11	TRBJ1-3	ASSDRGWHTIY
TRBV7-3	12	TRBJ2-7	ASSLTGGMYEQY
TRBV4-2	14	TRBJ2-3	ASSQVFPGGQDTQY
TRBV6-6	12	TRBJ2-2	ASSTRGGSGELF
TRBV5-1	13	TRBJ1-2	ASSLWTGGNYGYT
TRBV6-4	12	TRBJ2-2	ASSASPPAGELF
TRBV30	12	TRBJ1-2	AWSQGLVYYGYT
TRBV27	13	TRBJ1-6	ASSLLYRGQSPLH
TRBV21-1	14	TRBJ1-3	ASSNGELLSGNTIY
TRBV28	12	TRBJ1-6	ASSLDREDSPLH
TRBV7-2	15	TRBJ1-6	ASSFRLSQGLGSPLH
TRBV11-2	10	TRBJ2-7	ASSSRVYEQY
TRBV18	15	TRBJ2-3	ASSPPGAGFGTDTQY
TRBV5-6	14	TRBJ2-7	ASSHLMGGVAYEQY
TRBV19	13	TRBJ1-2	ASSIDRRREQGSV
TRBV7-7	13	TRBJ2-1	ASSLGRSGSDEQF
TRBV11-2	11	TRBJ1-1	ASSLVRDILTF
TRBV14	12	TRBJ2-3	ASSQGPRLDTQY
TRBV18	10	TRBJ1-2	ASSQQVYGYT
TRBV5-5	14	TRBJ1-2	ASSLFRGQGIFGYT
TRBV7-9	13	TRBJ2-7	AGSPLTGGIYEQY
TRBV28	13	TRBJ1-2	ASRGGGQGIEGYT
TRBV13	13	TRBJ1-3	ASSLDRGGGNTIY
TRBV11-3	13	TRBJ1-2	ASSGRQGKWNGYT
TRBV4-1	17	TRBJ2-2	ASSQEGLAGAPDTGELF
TRBV7-7	13	TRBJ2-5	ASSSNVGQQETQY
TRBV9	13	TRBJ2-7	ASSVASQGIHEQY
TRBV2	12	TRBJ2-6	ASSDRAGANVLT
TRBV28	9	TRBJ1-1	ASNREEGAF
TRBV2	12	TRBJ2-7	ATRGAGGSYEQY
TRBV4-3	14	TRBJ2-7	ASSQAPGQGAYEQY
TRBV11-3	12	TRBJ1-1	ASSLVGRVTEAF